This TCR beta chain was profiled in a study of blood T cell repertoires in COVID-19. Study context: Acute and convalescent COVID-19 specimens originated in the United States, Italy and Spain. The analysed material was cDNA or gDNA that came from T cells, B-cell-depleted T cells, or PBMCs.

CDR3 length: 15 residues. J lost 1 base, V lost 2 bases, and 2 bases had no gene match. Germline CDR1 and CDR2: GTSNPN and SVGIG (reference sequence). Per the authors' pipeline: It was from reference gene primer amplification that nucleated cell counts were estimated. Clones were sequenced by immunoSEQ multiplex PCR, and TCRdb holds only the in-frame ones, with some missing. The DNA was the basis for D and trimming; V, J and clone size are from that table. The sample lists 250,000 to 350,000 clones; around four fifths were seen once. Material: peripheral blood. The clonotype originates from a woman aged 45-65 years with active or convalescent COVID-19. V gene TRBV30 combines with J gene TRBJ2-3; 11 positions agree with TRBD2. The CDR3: CAWSQLAGGTDTQYF. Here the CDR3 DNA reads TGTGCCTGGAGTCAACTAGCGGGGGGCACAGATACGCAGTATTTT.